This TCR beta chain was identified during a study of cytomegalovirus exposure and HLA in healthy donors. Overall study results and limits: Across all donors, roughly uniform sequencing depth was an assumption of the presence/absence analyses. Researchers left out some V segments, among them TRBV6-2 and TRBV6-3, as indistinguishable. Researchers catalogued about 150 TCR beta chains as cytomegalovirus-associated. A likely sequencing artifact accounted for one observed cluster of highly shared sequence variants.

The PCR made use of 60 Vbeta and 13 Jbeta primers. TCRdb's table, derived via immunoSEQ multiplex PCR, lists solely in-frame clones and lacks some. The sample yields 85,000 to 130,000 clones, approximately 80% seen once. From germline, CDR1 is SGHTS and CDR2 YDEGEE. Trimming stripped 1 base from V and 3 bases from J, with 11 bases between. The CDR3 length is 14 residues. Worth noting for this clone: The antigen remains undetermined.

The specimen was PBMCs. This sequence was found in a woman in her late teens or twenties in good health and CMV-seropositive. The V gene is TRBV5-8, the J gene TRBJ2-7; tentatively, D is TRBD2 (6 bases). The CDR3 bases are TGTGCCAGCAGCTTGAGACTAGATGACTACGAGCAGTACTTC. As protein: CASSLRLDDYEQYF.